This TCR beta chain was identified in a study of cytomegalovirus exposure and HLA in healthy donors (dated by TCRdb to the late 2010s). Regarding the study in general: According to an earlier analysis of 587 of the donors, about 179 million T cells yielded approximately 120 million unique TCR beta sequences and around 300 Gb of sequence data. An earlier analysis of around 580 of the donors used high-throughput TCR beta sequencing to judge whether each TCR beta V gene segment behaved as functional or pseudogenic. A later genetic analysis took genome-wide SNP genotypes for 398 of the 666 donors and used that subset as a discovery cohort. To predict cytomegalovirus infection status, the study combined high-throughput TCR immunosequencing, statistical association of individual TCRs with disease status, and machine learning. Both class I and class II loci were covered by HLA typing, at four-digit resolution. Typing coverage varied by locus: 629-630 donors for A, B, C, DRB1 and DQB1; some 520 for DQA1; approximately 570 for DPA1; approximately 470 for DPB1. The aim of the study was to test whether cataloging public T cell receptors could identify signatures of past pathogen exposure. Alongside the repertoire data, information on donor age, sex, ethnicity and CMV serostatus was compiled. Using immunosequencing, the study profiled T cell repertoires from about 650 subjects and related those repertoires to cytomegalovirus serostatus. On average, over 200,000 unique TCR beta nucleotide sequences were sequenced per donor among a few hundred genotyped donors of the cohort, with 15% to 20% of those sequences being non-productive. Because of strong linkage in the cohort, 5 or 6 DR-DQ haplotypes were treated as single units for association and clustering. Rather than using new phenotypic data, the later analysis identified candidate immune exposures from TCR beta sequences and from how often those sequences occurred across donors. An early release covering more than 500 HLA-typed donors comprised roughly 300 gigabases of sequencing data and tens of millions of unique TCR sequences. Along with the approximately 670-subject first cohort, a separate validation cohort of over 90 different subjects was used. To study patterns of TCR occurrence, a later analysis re-analyzed previously published TCR beta repertoires from several hundred donors and added high-resolution HLA genotyping. The genetic ancestry cluster associated with self-reported Caucasian donors included 81% of the 398 genotyped donors. All discovery cohort repertoires had been generated using a single sequencing platform.

What the work shows at the level of the full study, not this receptor alone: According to the authors, the approach could potentially be generalized to other disease states and immunological phenotypes. According to a later genetic analysis, donors in an Asian-associated ancestry cluster had fewer N-insertions in productive TCRs than the approximately 700-donor mean. The presence/absence analyses assumed that sequencing depth was roughly uniform across donors, and that assumption may not be true. An earlier analysis of approximately 590 of the donors showed that most TCR beta V segments appeared in productive rearrangements either about 90% or about 30% of the time, which broadly matched IMGT annotations. In vitro tests confirmed that a few of the cytomegalovirus-associated TCR beta chains recognize cytomegalovirus antigens. In a later analysis, HLA-associated TCR beta chains showed more clonal expansion and lower generation probabilities than non-associated chains that were equally common. Immune exposure information for the cohort was limited to CMV serostatus. A later genetic analysis associated a missense DCLRE1C variant with V-gene and J-gene trimming of TCR beta chains, and an independent cohort replicated the association. The classifier was reported to diagnose cytomegalovirus status with high specificity and sensitivity in both the original cohort and the validation cohort. A later analysis found that most CMV-associated TCR beta chains appeared HLA-restricted, with HLA associations seemingly driven largely by CMV exposure. Because the 87-base-pair reads could not distinguish some IMGT-functional V segments, including TRBV6-2 and TRBV6-3, those segments were excluded. A cluster of highly shared sequence variants was judged likely to be a technical artifact of the sequencing pipeline. In a later analysis, several top co-occurrence clusters were reported to appear linked to parvovirus B19, influenza, CMV and Epstein-Barr virus. Strong co-occurrence of HLA alleles, especially DR and DQ, made assigning TCR associations to individual alleles difficult. This cohort had only TCR beta chains sequenced, and the lack of alpha or paired-chain data limited which features could be detected. Linkage disequilibrium might explain the correlated functional status among segregating V segments, but an unknown experimental factor could not be excluded. Specific HLA alleles were associated with over 15,000 TCR beta sequences at a false discovery rate of 0.05 in a later analysis. In a later analysis, the rate of TCR association differed among HLA loci, with DRB1 alleles having the most associated TCRs and HLA-C alleles having the fewest. In the study, some 160 TCR beta chains were listed as associated with cytomegalovirus. A further reported finding was that TCR beta sequences accurately predicted the HLA-A and HLA-B alleles for most subjects in the first cohort. Because HLA typing was unavailable for some donors at each locus, only the typed subset was used in association tests. Over 15 rarely observed V segments, including chromosome 9 orphons, were excluded from the earlier analysis of several hundred of the donors because counts were too low. Most TCR sequences were seen in very few donors, while some public TCRs were found in many individuals.

Library construction relied on the immunoSEQ multiplex PCR assay. For the multiplex PCR, a mixture combining 60 forward primers for TCR Vbeta segments and 13 reverse primers for TCR Jbeta segments was used. Amplification of the CDR3 region of rearranged TCR beta genes was performed with a multiplex PCR assay on genomic DNA. The Illumina HiSeq System was used to sequence the amplified TCR beta libraries as 87-base-pair reads. Per the original workflow: In a later analysis, about 80 million unique TCR beta chains were counted across the approximately 620 repertoires, and some 10 million of these chains were shared by at least two donors. Raw reads were error-corrected and collapsed into unique sequences by a nearest-neighbor algorithm in which closely related sequences were merged to remove PCR and sequencing errors. V, D and J gene segments were assigned by aligning CDR3 sequences to IMGT reference sequences. For a sequence to be retained, a match of at least six nucleotides to both a V gene segment and a J gene segment was required. A rearrangement was called productive if the CDR3 had no stop codons and remained in frame with V and J, and every other rearrangement was called non-productive. Following IMGT convention, CDR3 was defined as the stretch from the second conserved V-encoded cysteine to the conserved J-encoded phenylalanine. In an earlier analysis of some 550 of the donors, sequences lacking an unambiguous match to a single V gene segment were excluded. In an earlier analysis of more than 500 of the donors, a V segment was called functional when productive rearrangements were above 56.7%, and segregating when the standard deviation between donors exceeded 5%. A statistical classification framework was developed to diagnose cytomegalovirus status using the catalog of TCR beta chain sequences. In a later analysis, TCR nucleotide sequences were compared against IMGT/GENE-DB human TR gene sequences so that V and J genes could be assigned. In a later analysis, CDR3 sequences and most-parsimonious VDJ recombination scenarios were assigned using the TCRdist pipeline. In a later analysis, each TCR beta chain was defined by its CDR3 amino acid sequence together with its V-gene family, and reads without a unique V-gene family were excluded. A later analysis removed 500 to 650 highly shared, low-generation-probability nucleotide sequences to deal with suspected cross-contamination and a sequencing artifact. In a later analysis, a clonal expansion index was calculated for each public chain from normalized within-repertoire ranks of inferred template counts. In a later analysis, generation probabilities were computed with a VDJ recombination model fitted to out-of-frame rearrangements, and the resulting probabilities were checked against IGoR. In a later analysis, hypergeometric tests were used to score TCR-TCR, TCR-HLA and TCR-CMV co-occurrence, with a repertoire-size bias correction applied to TCR pairs. To estimate false discovery rates, a later analysis permuted the HLA or CMV assignments 20 times. In a later analysis, co-occurring TCRs were grouped using DBSCAN, with TCRdist sequence similarity added in when clustering inside HLA-allele-positive subsets. Repertoires with fewer than 30,000 or more than 120,000 public chains, plus five repertoires with anomalous nucleotide sharing, were excluded from co-occurrence clustering. TCRdb limited this immuneACCESS table to in-frame rearrangements with V and J called. A share of clones is missing; checked studies link under half to unresolved V genes, and the rest is unexplained. For V, J and clone size, that table is used; D and trimming come from the DNA. The sample table shows over 150,000 clones, and roughly 76% are seen once. Over 1.1% of the sample is held by the ten biggest clonotypes.

The cohort comprised 710 or so healthy bone marrow donors. At the time of sampling, every cohort member was nominally healthy, though immune exposures that went unrecorded were likely present. The donor was CMV seronegative and belonged to the group of under 400 seronegative cohort members. A peripheral blood sample was collected from each donor, and TCR beta sequencing was performed on peripheral blood mononuclear cells. The Qiagen DNeasy Blood Extraction Kit was used to extract genomic DNA from the blood cell samples. The CDR3 measures 15 amino acids from cysteine to phenylalanine. Of all the DNA, just the CDR3 is kept, 45 bases in frame from base 1. The germline V gene provides CDR1 SGDLS and CDR2 YYNGEE. Ends trimmed: V by 2 bases, J by 2 bases; bases unmatched to a gene: 5. Points on this clone: Its antigen has not been determined. No base quality information exists; no much larger clone differs at one position. Additional DNA sequences in this sample encode the identical CDR3.

The sample comprised PBMCs. The sequence is built from TRBV9 and TRBJ2-7, and 9 junctional nucleotides match TRBD2. The sequence was obtained from a man aged 60-69 years in good health and CMV-seronegative. The sequenced DNA is TGTGCCAGCAGCGTGGGGGGGACTAGCCCCTACGAGCAGTACTTC. This is translated as CASSVGGTSPYEQYF.